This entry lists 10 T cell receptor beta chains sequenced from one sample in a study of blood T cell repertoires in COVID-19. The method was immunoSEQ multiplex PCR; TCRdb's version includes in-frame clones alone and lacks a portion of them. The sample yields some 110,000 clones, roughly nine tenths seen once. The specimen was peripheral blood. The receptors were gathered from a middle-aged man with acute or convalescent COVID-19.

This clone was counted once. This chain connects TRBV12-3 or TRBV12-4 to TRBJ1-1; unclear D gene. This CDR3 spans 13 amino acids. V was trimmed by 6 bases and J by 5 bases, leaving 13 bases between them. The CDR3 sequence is CASSPGPQTEAFF. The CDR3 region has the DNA TGTGCCAGCAGCCCTGGCCCACAGACTGAAGCTTTCTTT.

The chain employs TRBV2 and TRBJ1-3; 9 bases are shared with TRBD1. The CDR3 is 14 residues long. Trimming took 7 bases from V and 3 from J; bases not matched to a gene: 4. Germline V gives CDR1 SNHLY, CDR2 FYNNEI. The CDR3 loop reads CASTRTGDGNTIYF. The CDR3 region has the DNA TGTGCCAGCACTCGGACAGGGGATGGAAACACCATATATTTT.

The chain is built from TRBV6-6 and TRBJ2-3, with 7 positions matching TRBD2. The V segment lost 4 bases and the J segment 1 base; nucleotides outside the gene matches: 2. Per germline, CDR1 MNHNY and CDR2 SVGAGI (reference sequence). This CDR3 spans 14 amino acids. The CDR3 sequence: CASSFAGGTDTQYF. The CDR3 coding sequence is TGTGCCAGCAGTTTCGCGGGGGGCACAGATACGCAGTATTTT.

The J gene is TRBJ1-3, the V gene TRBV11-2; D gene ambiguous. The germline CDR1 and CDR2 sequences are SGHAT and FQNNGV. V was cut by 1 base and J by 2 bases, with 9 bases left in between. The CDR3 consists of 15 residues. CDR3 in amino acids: CASSLGARAGNTIYF. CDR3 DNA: TGTGCCAGCAGCTTAGGGGCCCGAGCTGGAAACACCATATATTTT.

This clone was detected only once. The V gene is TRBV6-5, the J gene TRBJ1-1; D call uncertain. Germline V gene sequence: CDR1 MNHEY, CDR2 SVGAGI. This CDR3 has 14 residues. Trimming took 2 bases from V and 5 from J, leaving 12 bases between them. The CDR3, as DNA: TGTGCCAGCAGTTACACGGGAGGAAGGACTGAAGCTTTCTTT. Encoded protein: CASSYTGGRTEAFF.

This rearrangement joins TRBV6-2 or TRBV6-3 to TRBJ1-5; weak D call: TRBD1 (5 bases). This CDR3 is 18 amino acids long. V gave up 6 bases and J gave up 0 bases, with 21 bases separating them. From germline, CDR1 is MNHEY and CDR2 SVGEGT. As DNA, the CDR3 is TGTGCCAGCAGCGCTTGGCAGGGAAGGTTTTATAGCAATCAGCCCCAGCATTTT. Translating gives CASSAWQGRFYSNQPQHF.

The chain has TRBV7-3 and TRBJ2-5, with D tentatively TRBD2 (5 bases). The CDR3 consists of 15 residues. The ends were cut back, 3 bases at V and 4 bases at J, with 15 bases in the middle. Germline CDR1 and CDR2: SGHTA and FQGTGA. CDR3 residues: CASSLSGRSGETQYF. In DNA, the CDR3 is TGTGCCAGCAGCTTGAGCGGACGTTCTGGAGAGACCCAGTACTTC.

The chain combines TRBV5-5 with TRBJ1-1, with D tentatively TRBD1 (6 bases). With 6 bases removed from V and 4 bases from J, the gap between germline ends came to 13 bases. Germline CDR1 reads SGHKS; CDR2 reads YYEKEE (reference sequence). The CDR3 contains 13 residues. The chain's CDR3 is CASTEGVVTEAFF. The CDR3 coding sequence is TGTGCCAGCACCGAGGGGGTAGTCACTGAAGCTTTCTTT.

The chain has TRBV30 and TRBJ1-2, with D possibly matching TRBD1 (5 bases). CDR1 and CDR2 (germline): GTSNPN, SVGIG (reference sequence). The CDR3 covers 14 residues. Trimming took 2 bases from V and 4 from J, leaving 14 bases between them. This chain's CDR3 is CAWSRGGSGYGYTF. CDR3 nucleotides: TGTGCCTGGAGTCGTGGGGGGTCCGGCTATGGCTACACCTTC.

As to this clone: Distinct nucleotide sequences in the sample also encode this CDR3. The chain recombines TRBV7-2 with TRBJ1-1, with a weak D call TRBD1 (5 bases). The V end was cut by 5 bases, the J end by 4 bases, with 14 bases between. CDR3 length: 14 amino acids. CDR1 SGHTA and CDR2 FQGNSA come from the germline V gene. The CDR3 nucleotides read TGTGCCAGCAGCCTAAGCGGGGGTGGCACTGAAGCTTTCTTT. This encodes CASSLSGGGTEAFF.